The 22 T cell receptor beta chains below come from one sample, sequenced in a study of blood T cell repertoires in COVID-19. The protocol was immunoSEQ multiplex PCR, while the TCRdb copy is restricted to in-frame clones and leaves out a portion. This sample has approximately 260,000 clones; 82% occur once, and the top ten carry nearly 5%. Sequencing was performed on peripheral blood. All receptors come from a woman of 80 years or more with active or convalescent COVID-19.

J is TRBJ1-5 and V is TRBV2; 10 nucleotides align to TRBD1. This CDR3 contains 14 residues. Germline V gene lookup returns CDR1 SNHLY and CDR2 FYNNEI. V lost 8 bases and J lost 6; bases outside the gene matches: 7. The CDR3 DNA follows: TGTGCCAGCGGGGACAGGGGACGGTTTCAGCCCCAGCATTTT. Translation: CASGDRGRFQPQHF.

The chain is built from TRBV5-1 and TRBJ2-7; D is perhaps TRBD2 (5 bases). The germline V and J ends were trimmed by 4 bases and 4 bases, with 21 bases remaining between them. Per germline, CDR1 SGHRS and CDR2 YFSETQ. The CDR3 is made up of 16 amino acids. The DNA for the CDR3 is TGCGCCAGCAGCGGTTTCCCCGGGAAGGGCGCATACGAGCAGTACTTC. It specifies CASSGFPGKGAYEQYF. Full variable domain (missing parts from reference TRBV5-1 and TRBJ2-7): KAGVTQTPRYLIKTRGQQVTLSCSPISGHRSVSWYQQTPGQGLQFLFEYFSETQRNKGNFPGRFSGRQFSNSRSEMNVSTLELGDSALYLCASSGFPGKGAYEQYFGPGTRLTVT.

This chain connects TRBV28 to TRBJ1-5; the D gene is possibly TRBD1 (5 bases). Trimming shortened V by 2 bases and J by 4 bases, and 15 bases separated the two germline ends. Per germline, CDR1 MDHEN and CDR2 SYDVKM. The CDR3 spans 16 residues. CDR3 sequence (DNA): TGTGCCAGCAGTTTAGGGGGGGGAGGTTGGAATCAGCCCCAGCATTTT. It codes for CASSLGGGGWNQPQHF.

The chain uses TRBV7-9 and TRBJ1-5, with 8 bases aligning to TRBD1. Germline V CDR1 and CDR2: SEHNR, FQNEAQ (reference sequence). Trimming cost V 5 bases and J 6 bases; bases outside gene matches: 9. The CDR3 totals 15 residues. The CDR3 region has the DNA TGTGCCAGCAGCCCCCCGGACAGGGATGGTCAGCCCCAGCATTTT. Protein: CASSPPDRDGQPQHF.

This clone was found once. The genes are TRBV27 and TRBJ1-5, with a weak D call TRBD1 (6 bases). This CDR3 region has 14 residues. The ends were cut back, 6 bases at V and 1 base at J, with 10 bases in the middle. CDR1 is MNHEY and CDR2 is SMNVEV in the germline V gene (reference sequence). Here the CDR3 reads CASRTGQSNQPQHF. For the CDR3, the DNA is TGTGCCAGCAGGACCGGACAGAGCAATCAGCCCCAGCATTTT.

A note on this clone: Additional DNA sequences in this sample encode the identical CDR3. Here the CDR3 DNA reads TGTGCCAGCAGCTTGGGCCAACGGGGTACCGGGGAGCTGTTTTTT. Protein product: CASSLGQRGTGELFF. The V gene is TRBV5-4, the J gene TRBJ2-2; a weak D match, TRBD2 (5 bases). There are 15 residues in the CDR3. The germline V gene encodes CDR1 SGHNT and CDR2 YYREEE (reference sequence). V gave up 0 bases and J gave up 5 bases, with 11 bases separating them.

CDR3 in amino acids: CASSERRRAGEQFF. The CDR3 DNA reads TGTGCCAGCAGTGAACGTAGGAGAGCGGGTGAGCAGTTCTTC. The chain employs TRBV2 and TRBJ2-1; possible D gene TRBD2, 6 bases. Trimming took off 2 bases at V and 9 bases at J, with 14 bases between the two ends. From germline, CDR1 is SNHLY and CDR2 FYNNEI. The CDR3 totals 14 residues.

This clone was seen only a few times. V is TRBV24-1 and J is TRBJ2-2; D is perhaps TRBD1 (6 bases). Germline V lookup: CDR1 KGHDR, CDR2 SFDVKD. CDR3 size: 14 residues. V was shortened by 7 bases and J by 0 bases, with 8 bases between the two germline ends. DNA of the CDR3: TGTGCCACCAGGGACAGCACGAACACCGGGGAGCTGTTTTTT. It yields the protein CATRDSTNTGELFF.

This clone is a singleton in its sample. The V gene is TRBV3-1 (or the pseudogene TRBV3-2), the J gene TRBJ1-2; 10 bases line up with TRBD1. Germline V gene sequence: CDR1 LGHDT, CDR2 YNNKEL (reference sequence). The CDR3 is made up of 15 amino acids. V dropped 7 bases and J dropped 4; count of bases not matched to a gene: 9. CDR3 amino acids: CASTSLGTGAYGYTF. The CDR3 DNA follows: TGTGCCAGCACCTCCCTAGGGACAGGGGCCTATGGCTACACCTTC.

This clone was counted between two and nine times. The V gene is TRBV18, the J gene TRBJ2-2; 8 nucleotides match TRBD2. The V gene end was trimmed by 3 bases and the J gene end by 4 bases; junction bases not matched to a gene: 4. This CDR3 spans 15 amino acids. The germline V gene encodes CDR1 KGHSH and CDR2 LQKENI. The CDR3 DNA is TGTGCCAGCTCACCGGGACTAGGTTTCACCGGGGAGCTGTTTTTT. Translated: CASSPGLGFTGELFF.

The chain is built from TRBV15 and TRBJ1-6, with unresolved D. Germline assignment: CDR1 LNHNV and CDR2 YYDKDF (reference sequence). The CDR3 is 17 amino acids. Trimming took 8 bases from V and 4 from J, leaving 21 bases between them. Written as DNA, the CDR3 is TGTGCCACCCAACGAATAGGCCAGGCCACATATAATTCACCCCTCCACTTT. This translates into CATQRIGQATYNSPLHF.

The V call is TRBV18, the J call TRBJ2-7; 7 bases are a match to TRBD2. Germline V gene data show CDR1 as KGHSH and CDR2 as LQKENI. V dropped 2 bases and J dropped 6; count of bases not matched to a gene: 10. This CDR3 spans 15 amino acids. The CDR3 is CASSPGGGAGREQYF. CDR3 DNA: TGTGCCAGCTCACCAGGGGGAGGGGCAGGACGCGAGCAGTACTTC.

CDR3 DNA sequence: TGCGCCAGCAGCAACAACAGGGTGGATCTCTATGGCTACACCTTC. Translating gives CASSNNRVDLYGYTF. The chain is built from TRBV5-1 and TRBJ1-2; TRBD1 might be the D (6 bases). Trimming shortened V by 4 bases and J by 4 bases, and 17 bases separated the two germline ends. The CDR3 is 15 residues long. CDR1 and CDR2 from the germline V gene are SGHRS and YFSETQ.

Details on this clone: The sample carries other DNA sequences with the same CDR3. This chain uses TRBV5-1 with TRBJ1-1; D might be TRBD1 (6 bases). The germline V gene has CDR1 SGHRS and CDR2 YFSETQ. V dropped 1 base and J dropped 3 bases, with 10 bases sitting between them. CDR3 size: 14 residues. This CDR3 is CASSLQGRDTEAFF. The CDR3 DNA reads as TGCGCCAGCAGCTTGCAGGGGAGGGACACTGAAGCTTTCTTT.

The chain combines TRBV7-7 with TRBJ2-1; 14 bases fit TRBD2. Germline V lookup: CDR1 SSHAT, CDR2 FNYEAQ (reference sequence). This CDR3 has 17 residues. V trimming: 1 base; J trimming: 7 bases; junction bases outside the gene matches: 6. CDR3: CASSLGLAGGSVNEQFF. DNA for the CDR3: TGTGCCAGCAGCTTAGGACTAGCGGGGGGGTCGGTAAATGAGCAGTTCTTC.

The rearrangement uses TRBV7-9 and TRBJ1-3; D perhaps matches TRBD1 (6 bases). Trimming removed 4 bases from V and 4 bases from J, with 11 bases in between. Looked up from germline, CDR1 is SEHNR and CDR2 is FQNEAQ (reference sequence). The CDR3 covers 14 residues. The CDR3 DNA follows: TGTGCCAGCAGCTCCGCAGGGGACGGAAACACCATATATTTT. Residues: CASSSAGDGNTIYF.

The chain joins TRBV20-1 to TRBJ1-5; D not certain. The CDR3 runs 13 residues. Germline loops: CDR1 DFQATT, CDR2 SNEGSKA (reference sequence). Trimming took off 3 bases at V and 5 bases at J, with 11 bases between the two ends. CDR3 sequence reads: CSASLGVDQPQHF. CDR3 nucleotides: TGCAGTGCTAGTCTCGGGGTGGATCAGCCCCAGCATTTT.

The chain uses TRBV7-9 and TRBJ2-7; D perhaps matches TRBD1 (7 bases). V was pared by 3 bases and J by 3 bases, with 15 bases between. Germline V lookup: CDR1 SEHNR, CDR2 FQNEAQ (reference sequence). The CDR3 has 15 amino acids. The CDR3 is CASSLTGTRGYEQYF. The CDR3 region has the DNA TGTGCCAGCAGCTTGACAGGGACTCGGGGCTACGAGCAGTACTTC.

V usage is TRBV11-2 and J usage is TRBJ2-1; the match to TRBD2 covers 9 bases. The V gene's germline CDR1 is SGHAT and CDR2 FQNNGV. This CDR3 has 17 amino acids. V lost 7 bases and J lost 8; bases outside the gene matches: 18. The CDR3 DNA reads TGTGCCAGCACCACGGGTAGCGGGAGATTAGAAGTCGATGAGCAGTTCTTC. It specifies CASTTGSGRLEVDEQFF.

The chain employs TRBV19 and TRBJ1-5, with D perhaps matching TRBD1 (6 bases). Trimming cost V 7 bases and J 1 base, with 17 bases left between them. The CDR3 extends over 16 amino acids. CDR1 is LNHDA and CDR2 is SQIVND in the germline V gene (reference sequence). The CDR3 here is CASMRTWGPSNQPQHF. The CDR3 DNA reads TGTGCCAGTATGAGGACCTGGGGGCCGAGCAATCAGCCCCAGCATTTT. Together with reference TRBV19 and TRBJ1-5, the CDR3 gives the full variable domain: DGGITQSPKYLFRKEGQNVTLSCEQNLNHDAMYWYRQDPGQGLRLIYYSQIVNDFQKGDIAEGYSVSREKKESFPLTVTSAQKNPTAFYLCASMRTWGPSNQPQHFGDGTRLSIL.

This rearrangement joins TRBV2 to TRBJ2-4; the D gene is possibly TRBD1 (6 bases). The V end was cut by 5 bases, the J end by 7 bases, with 9 bases between. In germline, CDR1 is SNHLY, CDR2 FYNNEI. The length of the CDR3 is 12 residues. The CDR3 here is CASSSQGNIQYF. The CDR3 coding sequence is TGTGCCAGCAGTTCCCAGGGGAACATTCAGTACTTC.

V is TRBV28 and J is TRBJ2-7, with 14 bases lining up with TRBD2. After removal of 4 bases from V and 2 bases from J, the junction contained 7 bases not matched to a gene. Germline V lookup: CDR1 MDHEN, CDR2 SYDVKM. CDR3 length equals 17 residues. The CDR3 coding sequence is TGTGCCAGCAGTTCCCCGGGGACTAGCGGGAGAACCTACGAGCAGTACTTC. It codes for CASSSPGTSGRTYEQYF.